The entry below gives a single T cell receptor beta chain sequence along with its context. Its specificity is unknown. This entry is derived from a study of cytomegalovirus exposure and HLA in healthy donors. Whole-study findings and limits: With later analysis, a missense DCLRE1C variant became linked to TCR beta V- and J-gene trimming.

The germline V and J ends were trimmed by 0 bases and 8 bases, with 8 bases remaining between them. The germline V gene encodes CDR1 SGHAT and CDR2 FQNNGV. This CDR3 spans 13 amino acids. The PCR ran on 60 Vbeta and 13 Jbeta primers. Profiling relied on immunoSEQ multiplex PCR, and the TCRdb table lists in-frame clones only, not all of them. The repertoire includes approximately 160,000 clones, more than 80% of them detected once, and around 1.9% sits in the top ten. What was sequenced was PBMCs. The chain couples TRBV11-2 to TRBJ2-1; D gene unclear. This TCR came from a woman between 18 and 29 years old in good health and CMV-seronegative. CDR3 sequence (DNA): TGTGCCAGCAGCTTAGATCCAGGTGATGAGCAGTTCTTC. Translation: CASSLDPGDEQFF.